This T cell receptor (beta chain) originates from a study of blood T cell repertoires in COVID-19. To note about this clone: The sample holds other DNA sequences that translate to the same CDR3.

The germline V gene encodes CDR1 KGHSH and CDR2 LQKENI. The CDR3 loop spans 13 amino acids. Trimming cost V 5 bases and J 2 bases, with 9 bases left between them. Only in-frame clones appear in the TCRdb table, and some are missing; sequencing was by immunoSEQ multiplex PCR. The sample holds about 250,000 clones, around 79% seen once. Material for sequencing was peripheral blood. The source is a woman older than 75 with acute or convalescent COVID-19. The chain carries TRBV18 and TRBJ2-5, with TRBD1 as a possible D gene (6 bases). The CDR3: CASSGGPQETQYF. The CDR3 DNA is TGTGCCAGCTCAGGGGGCCCTCAAGAGACCCAGTACTTC.